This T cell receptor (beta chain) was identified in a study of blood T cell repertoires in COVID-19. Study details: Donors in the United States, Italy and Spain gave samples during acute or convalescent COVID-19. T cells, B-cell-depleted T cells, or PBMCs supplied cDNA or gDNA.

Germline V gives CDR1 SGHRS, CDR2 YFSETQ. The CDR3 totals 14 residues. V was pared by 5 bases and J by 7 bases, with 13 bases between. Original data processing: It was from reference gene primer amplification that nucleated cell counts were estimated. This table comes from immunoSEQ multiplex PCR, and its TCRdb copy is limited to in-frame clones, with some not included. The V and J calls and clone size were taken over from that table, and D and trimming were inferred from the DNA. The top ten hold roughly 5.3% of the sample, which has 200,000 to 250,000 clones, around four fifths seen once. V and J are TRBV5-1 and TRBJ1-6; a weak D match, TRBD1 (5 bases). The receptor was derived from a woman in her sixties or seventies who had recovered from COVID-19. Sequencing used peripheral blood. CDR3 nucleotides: TGCGCCAGCAGGGAACCGGGACTGAATTCACCCCTCCACTTT. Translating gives CASREPGLNSPLHF.